These T cell receptor beta chains were read from a single sample in a study of T cell responses to AZD1222 COVID-19 vaccine. Using immunoSEQ multiplex PCR, the repertoire was profiled, and TCRdb retains in-frame clones only, with some absent. The table has 110,000 or so clones, around 87% seen once; the top ten hold 9.5% to 15%. The sequenced sample was peripheral blood, obtained on day 0 of AZD1222 vaccination. These receptors came from an adult in good health. Each CDR3 is given with its conserved first and last residue. D genes are given only for firm matches. Only part of the rows carry a size: once, few, many, or a class if the clone is expanded.

D: -
J: TRBJ2-2
V: TRBV24-1
length: 16
size: -
DNA: TGTGCCACCAGCCCCCCGATCCTAAGCGGCACCGGGGAGCTGTTTTTT
CDR3: CATSPPILSGTGELFF

D: -
J: TRBJ2-7
V: TRBV7-2
length: 15
size: -
DNA: TGTGCCAGCAGCTTAGAGGCCAGGGACACTATGGAGCAGTACTTC
CDR3: CASSLEARDTMEQYF

D: -
J: TRBJ2-4
V: TRBV2
length: 9
size: -
DNA: TGTGCCAGCTGGGGGATTCAGTACTTC
CDR3: CASWGIQYF

D: TRBD1
J: TRBJ1-6
V: TRBV5-1
length: 14
size: -
DNA: TGCGCCAGCAGCTTTACGACAGGGACCGAACCCCTCCACTTT
CDR3: CASSFTTGTEPLHF

D: TRBD2
J: TRBJ2-7
V: TRBV30
length: 12
size: -
DNA: TGTGCCTGGACTAGCGGAGGCTACGAGCAGTACTTC
CDR3: CAWTSGGYEQYF

D: -
J: TRBJ1-2
V: TRBV4-1
length: 14
size: -
DNA: TGCGCCAGCAGCCAAGATGCAGGTCTCTATGGCTACACCTTC
CDR3: CASSQDAGLYGYTF

D: TRBD1
J: TRBJ2-2
V: TRBV5-4
length: 16
size: -
DNA: TGTGCCAGCAGCTTGGGGGGGACAGGGGGCCCTGGGGAGCTGTTTTTT
CDR3: CASSLGGTGGPGELFF

D: -
J: TRBJ1-2
V: TRBV18
length: 13
size: -
DNA: TGTGCCAGCTCACCGAACAGAAACTATGGCTACACCTTC
CDR3: CASSPNRNYGYTF

D: -
J: TRBJ1-3
V: TRBV30
length: 13
size: few
DNA: TGTGCCTGGAGTGTAAGCTCTGGAAACACCATATATTTT
CDR3: CAWSVSSGNTIYF

D: -
J: TRBJ2-3
V: TRBV9
length: 17
size: -
DNA: TGTGCCAGCAGCGTAGAGGGACCGCTTGGGGTGATAGATACGCAGTATTTT
CDR3: CASSVEGPLGVIDTQYF

D: -
J: TRBJ2-2
V: TRBV28
length: 13
size: -
DNA: TGTGCCAGCAGTTTATCCCAGATCGGGGAGCTGTTTTTT
CDR3: CASSLSQIGELFF

D: TRBD1
J: TRBJ1-4
V: TRBV3-1/TRBV3-2
length: 16
size: -
DNA: TGTGCCAGCAGCCTTAGGACAGGGCAGCGTAATGAAAAACTGTTTTTT
CDR3: CASSLRTGQRNEKLFF

D: -
J: TRBJ1-1
V: TRBV7-8
length: 13
size: once
DNA: TGTGCCAGCAGCTTAGCGGGGAACACTGAAGCTTTCTTT
CDR3: CASSLAGNTEAFF

D: -
J: TRBJ2-7
V: TRBV5-1
length: 14
size: -
DNA: TGCGCCAGCAGCTCTGTCGGAACCATTTACGAGCAGTACTTC
CDR3: CASSSVGTIYEQYF

D: TRBD2
J: TRBJ2-1
V: TRBV5-1
length: 15
size: -
DNA: TGCGCCAGCAGCTACGGGACTAGCGGGACTAATGAGCAGTTCTTC
CDR3: CASSYGTSGTNEQFF

D: TRBD1
J: TRBJ1-5
V: TRBV6-2/TRBV6-3
length: 18
size: -
DNA: TGTGCCAGCAGTTACATATGGGCGGGACAGGGGACGAATCAGCCCCAGCATTTT
CDR3: CASSYIWAGQGTNQPQHF

D: -
J: TRBJ2-2
V: TRBV10-3
length: 14
size: -
DNA: TGTGCCATCAATGGGTTTCCGGGCACCGGGGAGCTGTTTTTT
CDR3: CAINGFPGTGELFF

D: TRBD1
J: TRBJ1-5
V: TRBV24-1
length: 13
size: -
DNA: TGTGCCACCAGGGACAGGAGCAATCAGCCCCAGCATTTT
CDR3: CATRDRSNQPQHF

D: -
J: TRBJ2-4
V: TRBV15
length: 17
size: -
DNA: TGTGCCACCAGCAGCGGGGGGCTCAGGGGTGGCAAAAACATTCAGTACTTC
CDR3: CATSSGGLRGGKNIQYF

D: TRBD1
J: TRBJ2-2
V: TRBV29-1
length: 12
size: -
DNA: TGCAGCGCCCTACAGGGGCCCCGGGAGCTGTTTTTT
CDR3: CSALQGPRELFF

D: -
J: TRBJ2-7
V: TRBV30
length: 15
size: -
DNA: TGTGCCTGGAGTGTAGGGACCAGTGTTACCTACGAGCAGTACTTC
CDR3: CAWSVGTSVTYEQYF

D: TRBD2
J: TRBJ2-1
V: TRBV7-2
length: 16
size: once
DNA: TGTGCCAGCAGCCTCGGGACTAGCGGGAGGGGGGGTGAGCAGTTCTTC
CDR3: CASSLGTSGRGGEQFF

D: TRBD1
J: TRBJ1-1
V: TRBV3-1/TRBV3-2
length: 15
size: once
DNA: TGTGCCAGCAGCCCCCAGCTAGGGGGCGGGACTGAAGCTTTCTTT
CDR3: CASSPQLGGGTEAFF

D: TRBD1
J: TRBJ2-5
V: TRBV7-3
length: 16
size: once
DNA: TGTGCCAGCAGCTTAGGAGCCCGGGACAGACAAGAGACCCAGTACTTC
CDR3: CASSLGARDRQETQYF

D: -
J: TRBJ1-5
V: TRBV20-1
length: 13
size: -
DNA: TGCAGTGCTAGTGCAGCGTTCAATCAGCCCCAGCATTTT
CDR3: CSASAAFNQPQHF

D: TRBD1
J: TRBJ1-4
V: TRBV13
length: 18
size: -
DNA: TGTGCCAGCAGCTTCTCCAGACAGGGGCCAGCAACTAATGAAAAACTGTTTTTT
CDR3: CASSFSRQGPATNEKLFF

D: -
J: TRBJ1-6
V: TRBV27
length: 13
size: -
DNA: TGTGCCAGCAGGCCTGTTTTGAATTCACCCCTCCACTTT
CDR3: CASRPVLNSPLHF

D: TRBD1
J: TRBJ1-3
V: TRBV28
length: 17
size: -
DNA: TGTGCCAGCAGTTCCTGGGGGACAGGGGTGGCCGGAAACACCATATATTTT
CDR3: CASSSWGTGVAGNTIYF

D: -
J: TRBJ2-7
V: TRBV19
length: 13
size: -
DNA: TGTGCCACCGCCGGCTCGGGAAGGTACGAGCAGTACTTC
CDR3: CATAGSGRYEQYF

D: TRBD2
J: TRBJ2-3
V: TRBV5-1
length: 15
size: -
DNA: TGCGCCAGCAGCTTGGGGGGACTAGGGGCAGATACGCAGTATTTT
CDR3: CASSLGGLGADTQYF

D: -
J: TRBJ2-1
V: TRBV3-1/TRBV3-2
length: 15
size: -
DNA: TGTGCCAGCAGCAAAAGAGGGCAGAGGGGCAATGAGCAGTTCTTC
CDR3: CASSKRGQRGNEQFF

D: -
J: TRBJ2-2
V: TRBV5-4
length: 16
size: -
DNA: TGTGCCAGCAGCTTGGACAGCAAGACGAACACCGGGGAGCTGTTTTTT
CDR3: CASSLDSKTNTGELFF

D: -
J: TRBJ1-2
V: TRBV19
length: 13
size: -
DNA: TGTGCCAGTAGCCCGGCAGGGGCGGGAGGCTACACCTTC
CDR3: CASSPAGAGGYTF

D: TRBD1
J: TRBJ2-2
V: TRBV15
length: 22
size: -
DNA: TGTGCCACCAGCAGAGAGCCCCCCCCCAGGAATCTCGACAGGGTGAACACCGGGGAGCTGTTTTTT
CDR3: CATSREPPPRNLDRVNTGELFF

D: -
J: TRBJ2-6
V: TRBV6-5
length: 14
size: -
DNA: TGTGCCAGCAGAGGGAACTCTGGGGCCAACGTCCTGACTTTC
CDR3: CASRGNSGANVLTF

D: -
J: TRBJ2-3
V: TRBV27
length: 13
size: -
DNA: TGTGCCAGCAGTTTGACAAATACAGATACGCAGTATTTT
CDR3: CASSLTNTDTQYF

D: -
J: TRBJ2-2
V: TRBV27
length: 15
size: -
DNA: TGTGCCAGCAGCACCTTCCAAGGTAGACCCGGGGAGCTGTTTTTT
CDR3: CASSTFQGRPGELFF

D: -
J: TRBJ2-4
V: TRBV19
length: 16
size: once
DNA: TGTGCCAGTAGTATGGCCCCGGCGGGACAGCAAAACATTCAGTACTTC
CDR3: CASSMAPAGQQNIQYF

D: -
J: TRBJ2-3
V: TRBV5-6
length: 13
size: few
DNA: TGTGCCAGCAGTCCCAGAGGTGAAGATACGCAGTATTTT
CDR3: CASSPRGEDTQYF

D: -
J: TRBJ1-6
V: TRBV3-1/TRBV3-2
length: 17
size: -
DNA: TGTGCCAGCAGCCAAGACCGCCACCTCGCAGGGAATTCACCCCTCCACTTT
CDR3: CASSQDRHLAGNSPLHF

D: TRBD2
J: TRBJ2-7
V: TRBV18
length: 15
size: -
DNA: TGTGCCAGCTCACCCAGTCCGGGAGGGCCGAACGAGCAGTACTTC
CDR3: CASSPSPGGPNEQYF

D: -
J: TRBJ1-5
V: TRBV15
length: 16
size: -
DNA: TGTGCCACCAGCAGAGAGCGGGTGAGAGGGGTACAGCCCCAGCATTTT
CDR3: CATSRERVRGVQPQHF

D: TRBD1
J: TRBJ2-7
V: TRBV28
length: 13
size: -
DNA: TGTGCCACGACAGGGCAGGTTTTCTACGAGCAGTACTTC
CDR3: CATTGQVFYEQYF

D: -
J: TRBJ2-1
V: TRBV10-3
length: 13
size: -
DNA: TGTGCCATCAGTACCTTAGCGGACAATGAGCAGTTCTTC
CDR3: CAISTLADNEQFF

D: -
J: TRBJ2-2
V: TRBV7-3
length: 13
size: -
DNA: TGTGCCAGCAGCTTAAACCGCGCCGGGGAGCTGTTTTTT
CDR3: CASSLNRAGELFF

D: -
J: TRBJ2-2
V: TRBV4-3
length: 14
size: -
DNA: TGCGCCAGCAGCCAAGATTACTTCCCCGGGGAGCTGTTTTTT
CDR3: CASSQDYFPGELFF

D: -
J: TRBJ2-7
V: TRBV27
length: 14
size: -
DNA: TGTGCCTGCCAACCCGGGGTCCTTCCCTACGAGCAGTACTTC
CDR3: CACQPGVLPYEQYF

D: -
J: TRBJ2-1
V: TRBV7-2
length: 13
size: -
DNA: TGTGCCAGCAGCCAAGAGTCCTACAATGAGCAGTTCTTC
CDR3: CASSQESYNEQFF

D: TRBD2
J: TRBJ2-7
V: TRBV28
length: 18
size: -
DNA: TGTGCCAGCAGTTTAGTTTGGACTAGCGGGAGGCCTCCACTCGAGCAGTACTTC
CDR3: CASSLVWTSGRPPLEQYF

D: -
J: TRBJ2-1
V: TRBV29-1
length: 13
size: once
DNA: TGCAGCGTTGTTAGGCGGGCTGGCAATGAGCAGTTCTTC
CDR3: CSVVRRAGNEQFF

D: TRBD1
J: TRBJ2-7
V: TRBV5-1
length: 12
size: medium-sized
DNA: TGCGCCAGCAGCAGGGGGCGTGACGAGCAGTACTTC
CDR3: CASSRGRDEQYF